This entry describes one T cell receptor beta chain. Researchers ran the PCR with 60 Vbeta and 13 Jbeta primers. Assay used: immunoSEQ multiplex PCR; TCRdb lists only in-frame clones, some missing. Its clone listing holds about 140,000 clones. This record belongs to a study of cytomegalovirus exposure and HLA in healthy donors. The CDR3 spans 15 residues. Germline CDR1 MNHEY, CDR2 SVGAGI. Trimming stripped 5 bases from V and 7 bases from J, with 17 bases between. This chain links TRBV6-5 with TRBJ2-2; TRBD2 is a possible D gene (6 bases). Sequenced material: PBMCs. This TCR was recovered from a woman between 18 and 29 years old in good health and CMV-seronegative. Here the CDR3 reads CASSKPLGGGGELFF. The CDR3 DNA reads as TGTGCCAGCAGTAAACCTTTGGGGGGTGGCGGGGAGCTGTTTTTT.